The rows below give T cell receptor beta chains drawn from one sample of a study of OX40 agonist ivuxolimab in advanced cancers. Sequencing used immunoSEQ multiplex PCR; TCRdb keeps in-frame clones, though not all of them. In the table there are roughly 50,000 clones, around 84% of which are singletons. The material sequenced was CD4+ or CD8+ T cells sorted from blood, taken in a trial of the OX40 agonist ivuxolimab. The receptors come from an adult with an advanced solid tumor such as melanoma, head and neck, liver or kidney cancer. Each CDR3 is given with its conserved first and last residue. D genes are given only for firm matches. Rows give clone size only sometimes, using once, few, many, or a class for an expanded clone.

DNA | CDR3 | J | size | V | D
TGTGCCAGCTCACCGCGGCAGATGGAGACCCAGTACTTC | CASSPRQMETQYF | TRBJ2-5 | . | TRBV18 | .
TGTGCCTCGTCGCCGCAGCGGGTAAATGAGCAGTTCTTC | CASSPQRVNEQFF | TRBJ2-1 | . | TRBV30 | .
TGTGCCAGCAGTGAAGTGAGTCAGGGTGGATCCTACGAGCAGTACTTC | CASSEVSQGGSYEQYF | TRBJ2-7 | . | TRBV6-1 | .
TGCGCCAGCAGCTTGGGAGCGACAGCCAACACTGAAGCTTTCTTT | CASSLGATANTEAFF | TRBJ1-1 | . | TRBV5-1 | .
TGTGCCAGCAGCGAGGGGACTAGCACGGTCTACGAGCAGTACTTC | CASSEGTSTVYEQYF | TRBJ2-7 | . | TRBV4-2 | TRBD2
TGTGCCAGCCTCCAGCAAATCAGGGAGAAGGAGACCCAGTACTTC | CASLQQIREKETQYF | TRBJ2-5 | . | TRBV6-1 | .
TGTGCCAGCAGCTTAGTAGGGGGGCCCTATGGCTACACCTTC | CASSLVGGPYGYTF | TRBJ1-2 | . | TRBV7-9 | .
TGTGCCAGTGGGACGGCCTATAATTCACCCCTCCACTTT | CASGTAYNSPLHF | TRBJ1-6 | . | TRBV19 | .
TGCGCCAGCAGCTTGGCGGGACAGAGAAATAATGAAAAACTGTTTTTT | CASSLAGQRNNEKLFF | TRBJ1-4 | once | TRBV5-1 | TRBD1
TGTGCCTGGAGTCTACAGGGGCCACCGTGGTTCTTC | CAWSLQGPPWFF | TRBJ2-1 | . | TRBV30 | TRBD1
TGTGCCAGCAGCAGGAGGGGGCCGTATGAAGCTTTCTTT | CASSRRGPYEAFF | TRBJ1-1 | . | TRBV6-5 | TRBD1
TGTGTCAGCGCCGGGACGGGAACCTACGAGCAGTACTTC | CVSAGTGTYEQYF | TRBJ2-7 | . | TRBV10-3 | .
TGTGCCAGCAGTCTTCAACAGTTCACTAATGAAAAACTGTTTTTT | CASSLQQFTNEKLFF | TRBJ1-4 | . | TRBV2 | .
TGTGCCAGCAGCAAAGGGGGGGTGAGGCTAGCTAACTATGGCTACACCTTC | CASSKGGVRLANYGYTF | TRBJ1-2 | . | TRBV21-1 | .
TGTGCCAGCAGCCGGGGGACTAGCGGGGGGTCAGAGACCCAGTACTTC | CASSRGTSGGSETQYF | TRBJ2-5 | . | TRBV11-3 | TRBD2
TGTGCCAGCAGCACCACAGGGAGTCCTGGAAACACCATATATTTT | CASSTTGSPGNTIYF | TRBJ1-3 | . | TRBV7-2 | .
TGTGCCAGCAGCTTGGGGGAGGGGACCCAGTACTTC | CASSLGEGTQYF | TRBJ2-5 | . | TRBV11-3 | TRBD2
TGTGCCAGCAGTCATAACCGGGCCAATCAGCCCCAGCATTTT | CASSHNRANQPQHF | TRBJ1-5 | . | TRBV6-1 | .
TGTGCCAGCAGCCCAAGGGGCGGGAGGTTAACTGAAGCTTTCTTT | CASSPRGGRLTEAFF | TRBJ1-1 | . | TRBV7-9 | .
TGTGCCAGTAGTCTCCAGGGACCCTATGGCTACACCTTC | CASSLQGPYGYTF | TRBJ1-2 | once | TRBV19 | .
TGTGCCAGCAGCTTGGGGTTTCGGTCCTATGGCTACACCTTC | CASSLGFRSYGYTF | TRBJ1-2 | . | TRBV5-6 | .
TGTGCCAGCAGCTCAGGGGACAGGGCGGGAGATACGCAGTATTTT | CASSSGDRAGDTQYF | TRBJ2-3 | . | TRBV11-3 | TRBD1
TGTGCCAGCAGCCCCGATGGGGGCGTTAGGAATGAGCAGTTCTTC | CASSPDGGVRNEQFF | TRBJ2-1 | . | TRBV7-9 | .
TGTGCCAGCAGCACCGGACAGTACCAAGAGACCCAGTACTTC | CASSTGQYQETQYF | TRBJ2-5 | . | TRBV5-4 | .
TGTGCCAGCAGCCAATCGACAGTGGTTGAGCAGTTCTTC | CASSQSTVVEQFF | TRBJ2-1 | . | TRBV7-2 | .
TGTGCCAGTAGTTTGACAGGGGGCCCATCTGGGGCCAACGTCCTGACTTTC | CASSLTGGPSGANVLTF | TRBJ2-6 | . | TRBV19 | TRBD1
TGTGCCAGCAGCTTGGCTGGACTAGCGGTGTCGTCCCAAGAGACCCAGTACTTC | CASSLAGLAVSSQETQYF | TRBJ2-5 | . | TRBV5-4 | TRBD2
TGTGCCAGCAGGCAACAGGGCCTGCACGCTGATAATGAAAAACTGTTTTTT | CASRQQGLHADNEKLFF | TRBJ1-4 | . | TRBV2 | .
TGTGCCAGCAGCGTAGCCCGGACTTGGGGCATAGGTTCACCCCTCCACTTT | CASSVARTWGIGSPLHF | TRBJ1-6 | . | TRBV9 | .
TGTGCCAGCAGCGACGGACAGGGCAATCAGCCCCAGCATTTT | CASSDGQGNQPQHF | TRBJ1-5 | . | TRBV9 | TRBD1
TGTGCCAGCAGTTTGGCTGGGGGGGCGCGTGCAGATACGCAGTATTTT | CASSLAGGARADTQYF | TRBJ2-3 | . | TRBV6-4 | .
TGTGCCACCAGCATCGGGACAAATAATGAAAAACTGTTTTTT | CATSIGTNNEKLFF | TRBJ1-4 | . | TRBV15 | .
TGTGCCAGCAGGGGACTCCTTGCCTCCCACAATGAGCAGTTCTTC | CASRGLLASHNEQFF | TRBJ2-1 | . | TRBV2 | .
TGTGCCAGCTCACGCGGACAGGGGCCCGCTGATACGCAGTATTTT | CASSRGQGPADTQYF | TRBJ2-3 | . | TRBV18 | TRBD1
TGTGCCAGCAGTGGACAGGGCATACCCAATCAGCCCCAGCATTTT | CASSGQGIPNQPQHF | TRBJ1-5 | . | TRBV2 | TRBD1
TGCGCCAGCAGCTTGTCCAGCGGGGGGTCCTACGAGCAGTACTTC | CASSLSSGGSYEQYF | TRBJ2-7 | . | TRBV5-1 | TRBD2
TGCGCCAGCAGCTTGGTCGCGGGGAGCGGGCTCGAGCAGTACTTC | CASSLVAGSGLEQYF | TRBJ2-7 | . | TRBV5-1 | .
TGTGCCAGCAGCTTCTCTCCGTCGACTAGCGGGGGGGTCTACGAGCAGTACTTC | CASSFSPSTSGGVYEQYF | TRBJ2-7 | . | TRBV11-2 | TRBD2
TGCGCCAGCATCCCGGGGCCAGGAGGACTTTATGGCTACACCTTC | CASIPGPGGLYGYTF | TRBJ1-2 | . | TRBV5-1 | .
TGCGCCAGCAGCGCGGGCGGTCGCTCCTACGAGCAGTACTTC | CASSAGGRSYEQYF | TRBJ2-7 | . | TRBV5-1 | .
TGCGCCAGCAGCTTGGGGGGCGCGGGGAGCAATCAGCCCCAGCATTTT | CASSLGGAGSNQPQHF | TRBJ1-5 | . | TRBV5-1 | .
TGCGCCAGCAGCTTCTTGGTTGGGCAGCAAGAGACCCAGTACTTC | CASSFLVGQQETQYF | TRBJ2-5 | . | TRBV5-1 | .
TGTGCCAGCAGTTTAGAGGGGGTTCGCGTTTACGAGCAGTACTTC | CASSLEGVRVYEQYF | TRBJ2-7 | once | TRBV27 | .
TGTGCCAGCAGTTTGGCTAGCGGGGGCCCGGCGGGTGAGCAGTTCTTC | CASSLASGGPAGEQFF | TRBJ2-1 | . | TRBV27 | TRBD2
TGTGCCAGCAGCTTGGCAGGGGACGGCCACGAGCAGTACTTC | CASSLAGDGHEQYF | TRBJ2-7 | . | TRBV7-6 | .
TGTGCCAGCAGCTTAGAAGCTAGCGGGGGGGCCTGGACCCAGTACTTC | CASSLEASGGAWTQYF | TRBJ2-5 | . | TRBV7-9 | TRBD2
TGCGCCAGCAGCTTGCGAGGACAGGAAAACAATGAGCAGTTCTTC | CASSLRGQENNEQFF | TRBJ2-1 | . | TRBV5-1 | TRBD1
TGTGCCAGCACCGCGTCGGGGACAGGGTACCAAGCTTTCTTT | CASTASGTGYQAFF | TRBJ1-1 | once | TRBV6-5 | TRBD1
TGTGCCAGCAGTCAGGGACTACTTGGCACAGATACGCAGTATTTT | CASSQGLLGTDTQYF | TRBJ2-3 | . | TRBV7-3 | TRBD2
TGTGCCAGCAGCTTAGTTGGGGGGTCAGGGGGCACAGATACGCAGTATTTT | CASSLVGGSGGTDTQYF | TRBJ2-3 | . | TRBV7-2 | .
TGTGCCAGCAGCGTAGAGAGCGGGGGCTCCTACGAGCAGTACTTC | CASSVESGGSYEQYF | TRBJ2-7 | . | TRBV9 | TRBD2
TGCGCCAGCGCACCCGGGACAGGACGGACTGAAGCTTTCTTT | CASAPGTGRTEAFF | TRBJ1-1 | . | TRBV5-1 | TRBD1
TGTGCCAGCTCACCGCTTCCCCGGACAGGGCACTCCTACGAGCAGTACTTC | CASSPLPRTGHSYEQYF | TRBJ2-7 | once | TRBV18 | TRBD1